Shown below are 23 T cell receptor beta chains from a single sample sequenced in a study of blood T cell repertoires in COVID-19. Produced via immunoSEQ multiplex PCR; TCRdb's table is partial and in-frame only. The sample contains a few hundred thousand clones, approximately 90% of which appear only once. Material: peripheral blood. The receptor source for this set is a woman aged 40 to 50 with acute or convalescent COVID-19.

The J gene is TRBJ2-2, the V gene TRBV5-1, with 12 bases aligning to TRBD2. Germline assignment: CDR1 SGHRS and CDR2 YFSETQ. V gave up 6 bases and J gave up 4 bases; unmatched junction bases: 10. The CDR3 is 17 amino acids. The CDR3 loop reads CASTSGTSGRVTGELFF. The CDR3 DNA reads TGCGCCAGCACCTCCGGGACTAGCGGGCGGGTCACCGGGGAGCTGTTTTTT.

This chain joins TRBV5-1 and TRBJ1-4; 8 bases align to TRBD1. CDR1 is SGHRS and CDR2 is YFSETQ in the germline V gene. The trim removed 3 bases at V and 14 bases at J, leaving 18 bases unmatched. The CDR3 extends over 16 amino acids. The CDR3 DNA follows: TGCGCCAGCAGCTCAGGACAGGGCCCAGTTAGTGGTTTGCTGTTTTTT. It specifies CASSSGQGPVSGLLFF.

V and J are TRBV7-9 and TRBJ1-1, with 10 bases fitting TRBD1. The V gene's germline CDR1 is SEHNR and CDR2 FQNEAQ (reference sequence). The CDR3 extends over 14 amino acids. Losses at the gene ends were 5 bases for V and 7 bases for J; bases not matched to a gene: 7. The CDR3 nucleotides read TGTGCCAGCAGCACCCGGACAGGGGGGAGTGAAGCTTTCTTT. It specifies CASSTRTGGSEAFF.

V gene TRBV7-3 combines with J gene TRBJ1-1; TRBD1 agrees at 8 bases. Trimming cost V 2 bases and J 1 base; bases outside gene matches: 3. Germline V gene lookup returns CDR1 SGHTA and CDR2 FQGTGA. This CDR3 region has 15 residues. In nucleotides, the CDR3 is TGTGCCAGCAGCTTACGCGGACAGGGGAACACTGAAGCTTTCTTT. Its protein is CASSLRGQGNTEAFF.

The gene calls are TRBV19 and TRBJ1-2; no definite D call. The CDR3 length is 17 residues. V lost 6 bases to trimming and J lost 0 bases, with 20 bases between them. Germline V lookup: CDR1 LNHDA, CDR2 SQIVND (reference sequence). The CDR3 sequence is CASRTPGKIEANYGYTF. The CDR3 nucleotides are TGTGCCAGTAGGACGCCAGGAAAAATAGAAGCTAACTATGGCTACACCTTC. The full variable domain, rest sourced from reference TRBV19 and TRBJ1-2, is DGGITQSPKYLFRKEGQNVTLSCEQNLNHDAMYWYRQDPGQGLRLIYYSQIVNDFQKGDIAEGYSVSREKKESFPLTVTSAQKNPTAFYLCASRTPGKIEANYGYTFGSGTRLTVV.

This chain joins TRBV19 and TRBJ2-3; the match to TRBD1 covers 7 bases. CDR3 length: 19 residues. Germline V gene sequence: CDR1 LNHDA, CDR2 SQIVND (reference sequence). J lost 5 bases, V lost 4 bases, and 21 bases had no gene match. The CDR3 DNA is TGTGCCAGTAGTAGTCCAATTGGGGGACAGTCAAGACCTGAAGATACGCAGTATTTT. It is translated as CASSSPIGGQSRPEDTQYF.

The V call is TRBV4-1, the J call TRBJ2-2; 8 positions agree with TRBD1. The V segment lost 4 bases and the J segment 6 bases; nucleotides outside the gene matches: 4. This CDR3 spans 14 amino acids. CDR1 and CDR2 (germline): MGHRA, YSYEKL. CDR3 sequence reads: CASSLAQGAGELFF. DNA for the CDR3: TGCGCCAGCAGCCTCGCACAGGGGGCCGGGGAGCTGTTTTTT.

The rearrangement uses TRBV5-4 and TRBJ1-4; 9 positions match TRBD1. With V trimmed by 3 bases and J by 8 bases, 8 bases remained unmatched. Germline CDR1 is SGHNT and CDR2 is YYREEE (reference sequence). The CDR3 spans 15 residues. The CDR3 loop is CASSSSGQGNEKLFF. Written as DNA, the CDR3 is TGTGCCAGCAGCTCCTCGGGACAGGGAAACGAAAAACTGTTTTTT.

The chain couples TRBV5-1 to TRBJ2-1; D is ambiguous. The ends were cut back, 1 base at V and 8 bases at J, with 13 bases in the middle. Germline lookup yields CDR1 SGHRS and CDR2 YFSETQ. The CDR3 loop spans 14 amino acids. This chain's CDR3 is CASSLRNSADEQFF. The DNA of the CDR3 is TGCGCCAGCAGCTTGCGGAACTCGGCGGATGAGCAGTTCTTC.

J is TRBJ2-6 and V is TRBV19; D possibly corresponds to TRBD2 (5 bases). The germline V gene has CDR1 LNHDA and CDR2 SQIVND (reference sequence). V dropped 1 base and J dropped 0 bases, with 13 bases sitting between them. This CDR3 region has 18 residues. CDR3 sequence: CASSIAGKLLSGANVLTF. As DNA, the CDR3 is TGTGCCAGTAGTATAGCGGGGAAACTCCTCTCTGGGGCCAACGTCCTGACTTTC.

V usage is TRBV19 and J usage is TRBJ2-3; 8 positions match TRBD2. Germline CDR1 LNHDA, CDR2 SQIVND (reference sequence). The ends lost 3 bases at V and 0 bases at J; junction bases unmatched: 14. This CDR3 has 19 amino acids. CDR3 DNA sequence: TGTGCCAGTAGTATTCAGAAAGGTAGCGGGGAGCCCAGCACAGATACGCAGTATTTT. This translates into CASSIQKGSGEPSTDTQYF.

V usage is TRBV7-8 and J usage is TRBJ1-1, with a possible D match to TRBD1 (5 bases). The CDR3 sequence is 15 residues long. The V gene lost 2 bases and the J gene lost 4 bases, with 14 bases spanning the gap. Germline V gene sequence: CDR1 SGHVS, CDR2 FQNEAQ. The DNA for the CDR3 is TGTGCCAGCAGCTTAAGCGGCCAGGGAGGCACTGAAGCTTTCTTT. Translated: CASSLSGQGGTEAFF.

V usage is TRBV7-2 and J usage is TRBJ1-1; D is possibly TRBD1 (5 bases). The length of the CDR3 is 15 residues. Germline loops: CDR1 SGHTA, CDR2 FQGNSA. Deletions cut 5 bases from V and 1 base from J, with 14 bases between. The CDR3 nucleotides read TGTGCCAGCAGCAGCAGACCGGGGGGGAACACTGAAGCTTTCTTT. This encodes CASSSRPGGNTEAFF.

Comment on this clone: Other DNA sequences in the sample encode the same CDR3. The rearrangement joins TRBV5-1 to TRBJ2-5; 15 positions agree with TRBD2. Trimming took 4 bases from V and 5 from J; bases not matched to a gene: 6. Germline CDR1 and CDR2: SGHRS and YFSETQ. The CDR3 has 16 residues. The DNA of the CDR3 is TGCGCCAGCAGCGCCGGACTAGCGGGGGGGCCGGAGACCCAGTACTTC. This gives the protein CASSAGLAGGPETQYF.

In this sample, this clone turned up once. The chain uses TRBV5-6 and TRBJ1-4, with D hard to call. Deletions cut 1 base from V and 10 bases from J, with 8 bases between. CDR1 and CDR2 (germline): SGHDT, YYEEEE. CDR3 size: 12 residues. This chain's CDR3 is CASSLQDGKLFF. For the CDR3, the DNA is TGTGCCAGCAGCTTGCAGGATGGAAAACTGTTTTTT.

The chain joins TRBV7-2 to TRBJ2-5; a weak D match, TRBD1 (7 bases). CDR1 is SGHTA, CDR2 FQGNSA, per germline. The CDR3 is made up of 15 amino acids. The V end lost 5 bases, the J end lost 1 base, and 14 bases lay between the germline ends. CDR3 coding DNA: TGTGCCAGCAGCCCGCGGGACAGCTCCCAAGAGACCCAGTACTTC. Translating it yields CASSPRDSSQETQYF.

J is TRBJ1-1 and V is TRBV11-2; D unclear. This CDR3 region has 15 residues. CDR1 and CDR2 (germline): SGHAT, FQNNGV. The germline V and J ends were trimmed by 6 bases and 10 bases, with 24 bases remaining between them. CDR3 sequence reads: CASSLSPAGNHGAFF. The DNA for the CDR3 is TGTGCCAGCAGTTTAAGCCCCGCGGGAAACCACGGAGCTTTCTTT.

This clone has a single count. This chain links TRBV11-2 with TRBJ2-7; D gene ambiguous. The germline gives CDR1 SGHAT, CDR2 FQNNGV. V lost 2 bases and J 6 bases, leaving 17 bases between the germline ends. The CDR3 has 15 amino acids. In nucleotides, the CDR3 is TGTGCCAGCAGCTTAACGGCGGAGCTGGTAGGCGAGCAGTACGTC. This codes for CASSLTAELVGEQYV.

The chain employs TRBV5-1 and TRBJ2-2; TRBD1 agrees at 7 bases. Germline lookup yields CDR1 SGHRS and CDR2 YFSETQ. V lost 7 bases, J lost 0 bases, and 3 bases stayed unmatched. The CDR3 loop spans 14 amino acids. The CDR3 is CASLGQTNTGELFF. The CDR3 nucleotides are TGCGCCAGCCTGGGACAGACGAACACCGGGGAGCTGTTTTTT.

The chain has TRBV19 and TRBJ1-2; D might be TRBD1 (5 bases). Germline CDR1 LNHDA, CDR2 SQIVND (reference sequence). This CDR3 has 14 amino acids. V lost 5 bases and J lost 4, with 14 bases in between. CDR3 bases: TGTGCCAGTAGTCCTGGATGGGGGGGCTATGGCTACACCTTC. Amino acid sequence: CASSPGWGGYGYTF.

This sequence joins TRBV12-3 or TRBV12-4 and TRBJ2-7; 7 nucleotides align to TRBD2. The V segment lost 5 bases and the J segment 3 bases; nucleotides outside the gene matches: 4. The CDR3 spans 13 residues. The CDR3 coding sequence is TGTGCCAGCAGTGGGGGAGGGAACTACGAGCAGTACGTC. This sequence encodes CASSGGGNYEQYV.

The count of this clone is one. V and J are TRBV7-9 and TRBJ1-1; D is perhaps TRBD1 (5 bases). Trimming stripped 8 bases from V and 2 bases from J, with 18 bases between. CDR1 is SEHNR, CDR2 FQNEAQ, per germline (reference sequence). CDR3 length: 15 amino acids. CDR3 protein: CASLYLGGGNTEAFF. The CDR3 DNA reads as TGTGCCAGCCTCTACCTGGGGGGAGGAAACACTGAAGCTTTCTTT.

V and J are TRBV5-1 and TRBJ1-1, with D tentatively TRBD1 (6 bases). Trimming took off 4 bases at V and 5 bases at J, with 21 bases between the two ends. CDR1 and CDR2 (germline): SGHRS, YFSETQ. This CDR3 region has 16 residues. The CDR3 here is CASSDDRFLMRTEAFF. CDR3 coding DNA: TGCGCCAGCAGCGACGACAGGTTTCTCATGAGGACTGAAGCTTTCTTT. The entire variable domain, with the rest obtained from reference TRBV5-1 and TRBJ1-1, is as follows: KAGVTQTPRYLIKTRGQQVTLSCSPISGHRSVSWYQQTPGQGLQFLFEYFSETQRNKGNFPGRFSGRQFSNSRSEMNVSTLELGDSALYLCASSDDRFLMRTEAFFGQGTRLTVV.